A single sample is the source of the 24 T cell receptor beta chains below, sequenced in a study of OX40 agonist ivuxolimab in advanced cancers. Only in-frame clones appear in the TCRdb table, and some are missing; sequencing was by immunoSEQ multiplex PCR. This repertoire shows 70,000 to 80,000 clones, approximately 81% found once; its top ten account for roughly 15%. The input for sequencing was CD4+ or CD8+ T cells sorted from blood, taken in a trial of the OX40 agonist ivuxolimab. The receptors stem from an adult with an advanced solid tumor such as melanoma, head and neck, liver or kidney cancer.

V is TRBV13 and J is TRBJ1-2; no clear D. This CDR3 contains 16 residues. The V gene lost 4 bases and the J gene lost 0 bases, with 15 bases spanning the gap. The germline V gene has CDR1 PRHDT and CDR2 FYEKMQ (reference sequence). CDR3 coding DNA: TGTGCCAGCAGCTCTCCGTCCCTACGGACTAACTATGGCTACACCTTC. The encoded protein is CASSSPSLRTNYGYTF.

The rearrangement uses TRBV7-6 and TRBJ2-5; TRBD2 might be the D (6 bases). Deletions cut 4 bases from V and 2 bases from J, with 11 bases between. Germline CDR1 and CDR2: SGHVS and FNYEAQ. The CDR3 contains 14 residues. CDR3 sequence (DNA): TGTGCCAGCAGCTACCCGGGAGTACAAGAGACCCAGTACTTC. Its protein is CASSYPGVQETQYF.

V usage is TRBV19 and J usage is TRBJ2-5; D perhaps matches TRBD2 (5 bases). The length of the CDR3 is 12 residues. Germline values: CDR1 LNHDA, CDR2 SQIVND (reference sequence). Trimming left V 8 bases short and J 2 bases short, with 9 bases between. The CDR3 sequence is CASGRDQETQYF. Written as DNA, the CDR3 is TGTGCCAGTGGACGGGATCAAGAGACCCAGTACTTC.

The chain has TRBV7-9 and TRBJ2-1, with 9 bases matching TRBD1. This CDR3 comprises 14 residues. J lost 8 bases, V lost 4 bases, and 6 bases had no gene match. The V gene's germline CDR1 is SEHNR and CDR2 FQNEAQ (reference sequence). For the CDR3, the DNA is TGTGCCAGCAGCTCGGGACAGGGAAACGATGAGCAGTTCTTC. Its protein is CASSSGQGNDEQFF.

V usage is TRBV7-6 and J usage is TRBJ2-1; TRBD2 matches at 14 bases. This CDR3 comprises 15 residues. Looked up from germline, CDR1 is SGHVS and CDR2 is FNYEAQ. V gave up 5 bases and J gave up 8 bases; unmatched junction bases: 5. The CDR3 reads CASSAGTSGSYEQFF. The DNA of the CDR3 is TGTGCCAGCAGCGCCGGGACTAGCGGGAGCTATGAGCAGTTCTTC.

The chain is built from TRBV15 and TRBJ2-2; 7 bases agree with TRBD2. CDR3 length equals 16 residues. Germline-derived CDR1 and CDR2 are LNHNV and YYDKDF (reference sequence). The V gene end was trimmed by 5 bases and the J gene end by 6 bases; junction bases not matched to a gene: 12. The CDR3, as DNA: TGTGCCACCAGCTCGGGACTACCGATTGGTCCCGGGGAGCTGTTTTTT. This gives the protein CATSSGLPIGPGELFF.

V and J are TRBV6-5 and TRBJ2-7; TRBD2 aligns across 8 bases. This CDR3 has 12 residues. V lost 5 bases, J lost 7 bases, and 4 bases stayed unmatched. The germline V gene has CDR1 MNHEY and CDR2 SVGAGI. This CDR3 is CASSGLAREQYF. The CDR3 DNA reads TGTGCCAGCAGTGGACTAGCAAGGGAGCAGTACTTC.

V and J are TRBV5-6 and TRBJ2-3; D is ambiguous. This CDR3 contains 14 residues. CDR1 SGHDT and CDR2 YYEEEE come from the germline V gene. V was trimmed by 0 bases and J by 1 base, leaving 6 bases between them. The CDR3 loop reads CASSLVFRTDTQYF. The CDR3 DNA sequence: TGTGCCAGCAGCTTGGTATTCCGCACAGATACGCAGTATTTT.

J is TRBJ2-5 and V is TRBV11-2, with D possibly matching TRBD1 (5 bases). Trimming left V 5 bases short and J 4 bases short, with 17 bases between. CDR1 SGHAT and CDR2 FQNNGV come from the germline V gene. There are 15 residues in the CDR3. The CDR3 spells CASSHPTGGRETQYF. CDR3 nucleotides: TGTGCCAGCAGCCATCCTACAGGTGGCCGAGAGACCCAGTACTTC. Drawing the rest from reference TRBV11-2 and TRBJ2-5, the complete variable domain is EAGVAQSPRYKIIEKRQSVAFWCNPISGHATLYWYQQILGQGPKLLIQFQNNGVVDDSQLPKDRFSAERLKGVDSTLKIQPAKLEDSAVYLCASSHPTGGRETQYFGPGTRLLVL.

The CDR3 region has the DNA TGCAGCGTGGAGGTTCGGACAGTAAACACCGGGGAGCTGTTTTTT. Translation gives CSVEVRTVNTGELFF. The chain uses TRBV29-1 and TRBJ2-2, with a weak D call TRBD1 (6 bases). This CDR3 contains 15 residues. Germline V gene sequence: CDR1 SQVTM, CDR2 ANQGSEA. The V end was cut by 6 bases, the J end by 2 bases, with 16 bases between.

This chain connects TRBV6-1 to TRBJ2-3; 9 nucleotides line up with TRBD2. Germline V gene lookup returns CDR1 MNHNS and CDR2 SASEGT. CDR3 size: 17 residues. Trimming removed 4 bases from V and 2 bases from J; junction bases left unmatched: 10. The CDR3 here is CASSGGWTSAFTDTQYF. The CDR3 DNA follows: TGTGCCAGCAGTGGGGGGTGGACTAGCGCCTTCACAGATACGCAGTATTTT.

This chain uses TRBV10-3 with TRBJ1-2, with TRBD1 identical over 8 bases. The CDR3 runs to 14 residues. Trimming cost V 6 bases and J 5 bases; bases outside gene matches: 8. Germline loops: CDR1 ENHRY, CDR2 SYGVKD. CDR3 in DNA: TGTGCCATCAGCCCGGACAGGGCCATTTATGGCTACACCTTC. Its translation: CAISPDRAIYGYTF.

Here the CDR3 DNA reads TGCGCCAGCAGCCATGTTGGAGGGACTAACTATGGCTACACCTTC. Protein sequence: CASSHVGGTNYGYTF. The rearrangement uses TRBV4-1 and TRBJ1-2; D is uncertain. The V and J ends lost 3 bases and 0 bases respectively, with 11 bases between them. Germline V gene data show CDR1 as MGHRA and CDR2 as YSYEKL. This CDR3 is built from 15 residues.

The chain links TRBV11-2 to TRBJ2-2; maybe TRBD2 (5 bases). From germline, CDR1 is SGHAT and CDR2 FQNNGV. V lost 6 bases and J 3 bases, leaving 23 bases between the germline ends. The CDR3 length is 18 residues. The CDR3 coding sequence is TGTGCCAGCAGTGAGGTGTCATTAGGAGGCGTCGACACCGGGGAGCTGTTTTTT. Residues: CASSEVSLGGVDTGELFF.

This clone was seen only a few times. The gene calls are TRBV7-9 and TRBJ1-1; D gene unclear. With 4 bases removed from V and 2 bases from J, the gap between germline ends came to 8 bases. Looked up from germline, CDR1 is SEHNR and CDR2 is FQNEAQ (reference sequence). CDR3 length equals 13 residues. DNA of the CDR3: TGTGCCAGCAGCTCAGGCATTAACACTGAAGCTTTCTTT. Translation: CASSSGINTEAFF.

This chain connects TRBV11-2 to TRBJ2-5; perhaps TRBD2 as D (5 bases). The germline CDR1 and CDR2 sequences are SGHAT and FQNNGV. This CDR3 has 17 residues. V was shortened by 2 bases and J by 1 base, with 17 bases between the two germline ends. This chain's CDR3 is CASSLLPRARGQETQYF. Here the CDR3 DNA reads TGTGCCAGCAGCTTACTCCCGAGGGCCCGAGGCCAAGAGACCCAGTACTTC. The full variable domain, with the rest looked up from reference TRBV11-2 and TRBJ2-5, is EAGVAQSPRYKIIEKRQSVAFWCNPISGHATLYWYQQILGQGPKLLIQFQNNGVVDDSQLPKDRFSAERLKGVDSTLKIQPAKLEDSAVYLCASSLLPRARGQETQYFGPGTRLLVL.

The CDR3 is CASKGGVPDNEQFF. DNA of the CDR3: TGTGCCAGCAAGGGTGGGGTACCTGACAATGAGCAGTTCTTC. The chain has TRBV6-1 and TRBJ2-1; D is unclear. The germline V and J ends were trimmed by 7 bases and 5 bases, with 15 bases remaining between them. Germline lookup yields CDR1 MNHNS and CDR2 SASEGT. CDR3 size: 14 residues.

The chain combines TRBV19 with TRBJ1-5, with 7 bases aligning to TRBD1. This CDR3 is 15 amino acids long. Germline V gives CDR1 LNHDA, CDR2 SQIVND (reference sequence). With 3 bases clipped from V and 4 bases from J, the junction kept 6 bases outside the gene matches. In DNA form, the CDR3 reads TGTGCCAGTAGTATCGGGACAGCGGGAAATCAGCCCCAGCATTTT. Protein product: CASSIGTAGNQPQHF.

The chain recombines TRBV6-5 with TRBJ1-5, with a weak D call TRBD1 (6 bases). Trimming stripped 6 bases from V and 4 bases from J, with 13 bases between. Germline assignment: CDR1 MNHEY and CDR2 SVGAGI. CDR3 size: 14 residues. The CDR3 protein is CASRADRVNQPQHF. CDR3 coding DNA: TGTGCCAGCAGGGCGGACAGAGTGAATCAGCCCCAGCATTTT.

The V call is TRBV5-5, the J call TRBJ1-1; D not certain. Trimming cost V 0 bases and J 7 bases, with 10 bases left between them. This CDR3 comprises 13 residues. CDR1 SGHKS and CDR2 YYEKEE come from the germline V gene (reference sequence). The CDR3 spells CASSLATEFEAFF. CDR3 sequence (DNA): TGTGCCAGCAGCTTGGCCACAGAATTTGAAGCTTTCTTT.

This clone appeared a single time. The chain combines TRBV7-6 with TRBJ1-3; D is ambiguous. Germline CDR1 SGHVS, CDR2 FNYEAQ. The CDR3 is made up of 17 amino acids. Trimming cost V 2 bases and J 3 bases, with 17 bases left between them. Here the CDR3 reads CASSLSPGAGYGNTIYF. The CDR3 coding sequence is TGTGCCAGCAGCTTATCCCCCGGTGCAGGCTATGGAAACACCATATATTTT. The whole variable domain, remainder taken from reference TRBV7-6 and TRBJ1-3, is GAGVSQSPRYKVTKRGQDVALRCDPISGHVSLYWYRQALGQGPEFLTYFNYEAQQDKSGLPNDRFSAERPEGSISTLTIQRTEQRDSAMYRCASSLSPGAGYGNTIYFGEGSWLTVV.

The chain is built from TRBV5-1 and TRBJ1-1; D gene unclear. This CDR3 region has 16 residues. The germline CDR1 and CDR2 sequences are SGHRS and YFSETQ. The germline V and J ends were trimmed by 1 base and 1 base, with 14 bases remaining between them. The CDR3 sequence is CASSLFTAGANTEAFF. The CDR3 bases are TGCGCCAGCAGCTTGTTTACGGCAGGAGCGAACACTGAAGCTTTCTTT.

The rearrangement joins TRBV6-5 to TRBJ2-7; 10 bases are shared with TRBD1. The CDR3 is 15 amino acids. Germline CDR1 is MNHEY and CDR2 is SVGAGI. Losses at the gene ends were 5 bases for V and 1 base for J; bases not matched to a gene: 5. The chain's CDR3 is CASSRQGADSYEQYF. DNA of the CDR3: TGTGCCAGCAGTCGACAGGGGGCCGATTCCTACGAGCAGTACTTC.

This sequence joins TRBV11-2 and TRBJ2-4; no clear D gene. The CDR3 runs 14 residues. Trimming took 0 bases from V and 8 from J, leaving 11 bases between them. Looked up from germline, CDR1 is SGHAT and CDR2 is FQNNGV. The CDR3 DNA is TGTGCCAGCAGCTTAGATCGGCAGAACTACATTCAGTACTTC. Its translation: CASSLDRQNYIQYF.